The rows below give T cell receptor beta chains drawn from one sample of a study of shared clonotypes between healthy human individuals. Assay used: immunoSEQ multiplex PCR; TCRdb lists only in-frame clones, some missing. The repertoire holds approximately 480,000 clones, with around 79% as singletons. Material: PBMCs. The receptor set was obtained from a woman in her forties in good health. Some clones in this sample may be carry-over from other donors' samples. Each CDR3 is given with its conserved first and last residue. The D gene is left open where the match is weak. Not every row has a clone size; where given, it reads once, few, many or a size class.

clone_size | j_call | d_call | v_call | cdr3_aa | cdr3_nt
. | TRBJ2-2 | . | TRBV7-6 | CASSLVLNTGELFF | TGTGCCAGCAGCTTAGTACTGAACACCGGGGAGCTGTTTTTT
. | TRBJ1-1 | . | TRBV10-2 | CASSYRVVTEAFF | TGCGCCAGCAGTTACAGGGTAGTCACTGAAGCTTTCTTT
. | TRBJ2-3 | TRBD2 | TRBV6-5 | CASSYRLAGGTDTQYF | TGTGCCAGCAGTTACCGACTAGCGGGGGGCACAGATACGCAGTATTTT
once | TRBJ2-3 | . | TRBV11-2 | CASSQSGAAPTDTQYF | TGTGCCAGCAGCCAAAGCGGAGCAGCCCCCACAGATACGCAGTATTTT
. | TRBJ1-5 | . | TRBV27 | CASPGQVADF | TGTGCCAGCCCGGGGCAGGTGGCAGATTTT
. | TRBJ2-4 | . | TRBV2 | CASSERSVIQYF | TGTGCCAGCAGCGAACGAAGTGTAATTCAGTACTTC
. | TRBJ1-1 | . | TRBV2 | CASSEDGLLNTEAFF | TGTGCCAGCAGTGAAGACGGGCTCCTGAACACTGAAGCTTTCTTT
. | TRBJ2-2 | TRBD2 | TRBV7-3 | CASTLGLGNTGELFF | TGTGCCAGCACCCTGGGACTAGGGAACACCGGGGAGCTGTTTTTT
few | TRBJ1-3 | . | TRBV5-1 | CASSPSTSGNTIYF | TGCGCCAGCAGCCCGTCGACCTCTGGAAACACCATATATTTT
once | TRBJ1-2 | TRBD1 | TRBV7-9 | CASSFGQGRDGYTF | TGTGCCAGCAGCTTCGGACAGGGACGGGATGGCTACACCTTC
. | TRBJ2-2 | . | TRBV11-3 | CASSLEVTGELFF | TGTGCCAGCAGCTTAGAAGTAACCGGGGAGCTGTTTTTT
. | TRBJ1-1 | . | TRBV1 | CTSSQASQGLNTEAFF | TGCACCAGCAGCCAAGCTTCCCAGGGGCTGAACACTGAAGCTTTCTTT
. | TRBJ2-2 | . | TRBV5-4 | CASTQRRNLNTGELFF | TGTGCCAGCACCCAACGTAGGAATCTGAACACCGGGGAGCTGTTTTTT
. | TRBJ2-7 | . | TRBV9 | CASSVAGQNEQYF | TGTGCCAGCAGCGTAGCGGGCCAGAACGAGCAGTACTTC
. | TRBJ1-4 | TRBD1 | TRBV28 | CASSLMGDSTEKLFF | TGTGCCAGCAGTTTAATGGGGGACAGTACTGAAAAACTGTTTTTT
. | TRBJ1-4 | TRBD1 | TRBV28 | CASSLPATGYEKLFF | TGTGCCAGCAGTTTACCCGCGACAGGGTACGAAAAACTGTTTTTT
. | TRBJ2-2 | . | TRBV18 | CASSPTLTRARAGELFF | TGTGCCAGCTCACCGACCCTTACGCGGGCGAGGGCCGGGGAGCTGTTTTTT
. | TRBJ1-2 | TRBD1 | TRBV28 | CASTPTGTIYGYTF | TGTGCCAGCACCCCGACAGGGACAATCTATGGCTACACCTTC
. | TRBJ2-1 | . | TRBV7-3 | CASSTWVNNEQFF | TGTGCCAGCAGCACGTGGGTAAACAATGAGCAGTTCTTC
. | TRBJ2-1 | TRBD2 | TRBV28 | CASSNLLAGYNEQFF | TGTGCCAGCAGTAATTTACTAGCGGGGTACAATGAGCAGTTCTTC
. | TRBJ1-5 | . | TRBV2 | CASSFFRNQPQHF | TGTGCCAGCAGTTTTTTTCGCAATCAGCCCCAGCATTTT
. | TRBJ2-3 | TRBD1 | TRBV4-1 | CASSHRQGRTDTQYF | TGCGCCAGCAGCCATCGACAGGGGCGAACAGATACGCAGTATTTT